A single sample gave rise to the 9 T cell receptor beta chains below, sequenced in a study of blood T cell repertoires in COVID-19. The table came from immunoSEQ multiplex PCR; TCRdb's copy has only in-frame clones and leaves some out. The sample lists about 200,000 clones, 70% to 90% occurring once. The sequenced sample consisted of peripheral blood. Receptor source: a human donor in a cohort sampled during active COVID-19.

This chain joins TRBV29-1 and TRBJ1-2; possibly TRBD1 for D (5 bases). This CDR3 spans 18 amino acids. Trimming took off 0 bases at V and 4 bases at J, with 24 bases between the two ends. Germline values: CDR1 SQVTM, CDR2 ANQGSEA. CDR3 loop: CSVEERRGSLNYGYGYTF. CDR3 sequence (DNA): TGCAGCGTTGAAGAACGTAGGGGATCCTTAAATTATGGCTATGGCTACACCTTC.

V and J are TRBV29-1 and TRBJ2-7; D perhaps matches TRBD1 (6 bases). V lost 4 bases and J 3 bases, leaving 13 bases between the germline ends. This CDR3 contains 13 residues. CDR1 and CDR2 from the germline V gene are SQVTM and ANQGSEA. CDR3 sequence reads: CSVVPLDSYEQYF. Here the CDR3 DNA reads TGCAGCGTTGTACCCTTGGACAGCTACGAGCAGTACTTC.

This rearrangement joins TRBV30 to TRBJ1-2, with a weak D call TRBD1 (5 bases). The CDR3 length is 12 residues. Germline CDR1 is GTSNPN and CDR2 is SVGIG (reference sequence). V shed 1 base and J shed 6 bases, with 9 bases lying between them. The CDR3, as DNA: TGTGCCTGGAGTGGAAGACAGAATGGCTACACCTTC. As protein: CAWSGRQNGYTF.

This chain joins TRBV4-1 and TRBJ2-7; tentative D call: TRBD2 (5 bases). The germline V and J ends were trimmed by 4 bases and 2 bases, with 12 bases remaining between them. Germline V gene lookup returns CDR1 MGHRA and CDR2 YSYEKL. The CDR3 runs 14 residues. In nucleotides, the CDR3 is TGCGCCAGCAGCCCAAGCGGCAATACCTACGAGCAGTACTTC. This sequence encodes CASSPSGNTYEQYF.

The chain is built from TRBV18 and TRBJ2-2; D call uncertain. Per the germline V gene, CDR1 is KGHSH and CDR2 is LQKENI. V lost 3 bases and J lost 0, with 11 bases in between. This CDR3 spans 16 amino acids. For the CDR3, the DNA is TGTGCCAGCTCACCCCAGACACCCGCGAACACCGGGGAGCTGTTTTTT. Encoded protein: CASSPQTPANTGELFF.

A single count supports this clone. The V call is TRBV5-1, the J call TRBJ2-3, with TRBD2 matching 8 bases. With 0 bases clipped from V and 4 bases from J, the junction kept 4 bases outside the gene matches. The germline V gene encodes CDR1 SGHRS and CDR2 YFSETQ. The CDR3 loop spans 15 amino acids. The CDR3 nucleotides read TGCGCCAGCAGCTTGGCGGGGGGGCTGTCAGATACGCAGTATTTT. Protein product: CASSLAGGLSDTQYF.

This clone occurred a few times. The chain uses TRBV5-1 and TRBJ1-5, with 9 positions matching TRBD1. The CDR3 extends over 15 amino acids. From germline, CDR1 is SGHRS and CDR2 YFSETQ. Unmatched junction bases numbered 3, after V lost 1 base and J lost 4 bases. The CDR3 sequence: CASSLTGGRNQPQHF. CDR3 in DNA: TGCGCCAGCAGCTTGACAGGGGGCCGAAATCAGCCCCAGCATTTT.

The gene calls are TRBV27 and TRBJ2-7; TRBD1 matches at 8 bases. The V segment lost 5 bases and the J segment 1 base; nucleotides outside the gene matches: 10. The CDR3 covers 16 residues. Germline V gene lookup returns CDR1 MNHEY and CDR2 SMNVEV (reference sequence). The CDR3 bases are TGTGCCAGCAGTACAAGGACAGGGTGGAAATCCTACGAGCAGTACTTC. It codes for CASSTRTGWKSYEQYF.

This chain uses TRBV7-2 with TRBJ2-1; 7 bases are shared with TRBD1. The V segment lost 1 base and the J segment 10 bases; nucleotides outside the gene matches: 10. This CDR3 contains 15 residues. Germline V gives CDR1 SGHTA, CDR2 FQGNSA. The CDR3 nucleotides are TGTGCCAGCAGCTTAGTGGGGACCGGGACAGAAGAGCAGTTCTTC. It specifies CASSLVGTGTEEQFF.